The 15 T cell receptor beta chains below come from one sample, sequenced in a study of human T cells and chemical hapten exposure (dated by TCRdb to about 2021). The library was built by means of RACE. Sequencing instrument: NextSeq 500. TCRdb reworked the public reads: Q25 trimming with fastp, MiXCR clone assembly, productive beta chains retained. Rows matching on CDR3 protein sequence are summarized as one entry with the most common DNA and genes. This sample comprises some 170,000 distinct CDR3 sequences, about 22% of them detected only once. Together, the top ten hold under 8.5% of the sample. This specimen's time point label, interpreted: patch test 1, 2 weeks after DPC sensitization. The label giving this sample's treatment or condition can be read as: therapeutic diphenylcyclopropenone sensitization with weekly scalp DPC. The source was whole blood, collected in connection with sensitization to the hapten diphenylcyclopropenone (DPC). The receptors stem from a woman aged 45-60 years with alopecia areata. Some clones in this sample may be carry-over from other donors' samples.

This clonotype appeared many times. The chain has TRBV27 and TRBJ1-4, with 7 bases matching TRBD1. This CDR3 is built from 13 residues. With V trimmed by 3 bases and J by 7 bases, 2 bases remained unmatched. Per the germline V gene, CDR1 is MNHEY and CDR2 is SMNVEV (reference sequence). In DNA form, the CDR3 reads TGTGCCAGCAGTTTTCAGGGGGGTGAAAAACTGTTTTTT. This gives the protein CASSFQGGEKLFF. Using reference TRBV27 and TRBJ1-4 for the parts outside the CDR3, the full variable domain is EAQVTQNPRYLITVTGKKLTVTCSQNMNHEYMSWYRQDPGLGLRQIYYSMNVEVTDKGDVPEGYKVSRKEKRNFPLILESPSPNQTSLYFCASSFQGGEKLFFGSGTQLSVL.

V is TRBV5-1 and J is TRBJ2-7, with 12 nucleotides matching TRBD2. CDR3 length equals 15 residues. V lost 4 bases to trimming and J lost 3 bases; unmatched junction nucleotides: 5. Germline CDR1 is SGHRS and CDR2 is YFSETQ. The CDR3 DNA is TGCGCCAGCAGCCCTGGACTAGCGGGGTACTACGAGCAGTACTTC. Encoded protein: CASSPGLAGYYEQYF.

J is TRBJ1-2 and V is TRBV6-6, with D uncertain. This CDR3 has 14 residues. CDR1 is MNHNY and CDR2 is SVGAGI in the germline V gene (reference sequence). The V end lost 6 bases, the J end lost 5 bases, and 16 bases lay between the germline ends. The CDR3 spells CASSSPRLLYGYTF. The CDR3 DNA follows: TGTGCCAGCAGCTCCCCCCGACTTCTGTATGGCTACACCTTC.

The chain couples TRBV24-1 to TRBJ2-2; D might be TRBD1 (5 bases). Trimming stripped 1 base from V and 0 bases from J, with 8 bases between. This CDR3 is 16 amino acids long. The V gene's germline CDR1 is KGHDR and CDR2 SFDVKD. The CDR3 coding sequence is TGTGCCACCAGTGATTTAGGGGTGACGAACACCGGGGAGCTGTTTTTT. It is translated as CATSDLGVTNTGELFF.

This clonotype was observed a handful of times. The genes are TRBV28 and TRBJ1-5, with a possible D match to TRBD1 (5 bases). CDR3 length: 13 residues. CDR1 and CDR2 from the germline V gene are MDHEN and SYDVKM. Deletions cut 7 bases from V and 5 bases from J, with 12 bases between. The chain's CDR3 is CASKPPGDQPQHF. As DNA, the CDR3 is TGTGCCAGCAAACCGCCGGGGGATCAGCCCCAGCATTTT.

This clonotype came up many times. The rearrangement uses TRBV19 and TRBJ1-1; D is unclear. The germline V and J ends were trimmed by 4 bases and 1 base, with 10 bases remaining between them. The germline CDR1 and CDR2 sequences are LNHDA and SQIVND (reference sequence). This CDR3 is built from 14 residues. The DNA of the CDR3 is TGTGCCAGTAGTACCCGGGGAAGGAACACTGAAGCTTTCTTT. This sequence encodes CASSTRGRNTEAFF.

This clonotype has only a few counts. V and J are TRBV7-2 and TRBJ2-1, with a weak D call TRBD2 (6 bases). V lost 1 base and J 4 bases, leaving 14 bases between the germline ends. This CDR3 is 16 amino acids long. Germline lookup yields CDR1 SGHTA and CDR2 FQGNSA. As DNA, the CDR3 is TGTGCCAGCAGCTTAGGAGGGAGGAGTATTTACAATGAGCAGTTCTTC. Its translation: CASSLGGRSIYNEQFF.

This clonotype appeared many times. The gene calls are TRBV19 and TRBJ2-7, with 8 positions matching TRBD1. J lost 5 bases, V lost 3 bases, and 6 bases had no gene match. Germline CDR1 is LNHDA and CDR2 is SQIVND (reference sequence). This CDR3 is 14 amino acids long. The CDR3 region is CASSIRDRPHEQYF. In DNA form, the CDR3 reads TGTGCCAGTAGTATCCGGGACAGGCCACACGAGCAGTACTTC.

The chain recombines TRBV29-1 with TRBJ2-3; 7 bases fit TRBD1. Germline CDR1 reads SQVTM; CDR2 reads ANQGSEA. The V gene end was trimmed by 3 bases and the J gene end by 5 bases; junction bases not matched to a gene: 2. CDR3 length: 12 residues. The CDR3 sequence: CSVERTGDTQYF. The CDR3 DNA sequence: TGCAGCGTTGAGCGGACAGGAGATACGCAGTATTTT.

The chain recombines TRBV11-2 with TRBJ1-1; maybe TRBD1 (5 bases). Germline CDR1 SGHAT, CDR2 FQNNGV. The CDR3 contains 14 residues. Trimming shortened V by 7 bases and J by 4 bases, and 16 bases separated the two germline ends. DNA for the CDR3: TGTGCCAGCATAGGGGACGGAGGATTCACTGAAGCTTTCTTT. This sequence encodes CASIGDGGFTEAFF.

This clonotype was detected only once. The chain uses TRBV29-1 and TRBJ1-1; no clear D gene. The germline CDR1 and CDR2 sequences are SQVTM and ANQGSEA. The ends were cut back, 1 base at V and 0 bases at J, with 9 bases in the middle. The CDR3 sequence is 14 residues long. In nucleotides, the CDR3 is TGCAGCGTTGAAGGGGTGGGCTTGAACACTGAAGCTTTCTTT. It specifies CSVEGVGLNTEAFF. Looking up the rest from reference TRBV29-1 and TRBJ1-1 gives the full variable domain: SAVISQKPSRDICQRGTSLTIQCQVDSQVTMMFWYRQQPGQSLTLIATANQGSEATYESGFVIDKFPISRPNLTFSTLTVSNMSPEDSSIYLCSVEGVGLNTEAFFGQGTRLTVV.

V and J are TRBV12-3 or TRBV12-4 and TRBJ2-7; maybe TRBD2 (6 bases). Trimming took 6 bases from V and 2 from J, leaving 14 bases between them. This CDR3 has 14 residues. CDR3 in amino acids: CASSHGGTAYEQYF. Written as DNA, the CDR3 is TGTGCCAGCAGCCACGGGGGTACGGCCTACGAGCAGTACTTC.

For the CDR3, the DNA is TGCAGCGTGGGGGGGGGAGATGAGCAGTTCTTC. It translates to CSVGGGDEQFF. This chain uses TRBV29-1 with TRBJ2-1; 7 nucleotides agree with TRBD2. The CDR3 runs 11 residues. Germline CDR1 reads SQVTM; CDR2 reads ANQGSEA. The J segment lost 8 bases and the V segment lost 6 bases, leaving 4 bases of the junction unmatched.

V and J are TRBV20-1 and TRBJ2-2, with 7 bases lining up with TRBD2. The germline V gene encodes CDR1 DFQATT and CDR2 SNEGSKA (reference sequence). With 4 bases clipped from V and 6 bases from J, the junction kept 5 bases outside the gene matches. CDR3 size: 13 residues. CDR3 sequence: CSAINREAGELFF. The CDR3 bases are TGCAGTGCTATTAATCGGGAGGCCGGGGAGCTGTTTTTT.

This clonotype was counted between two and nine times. CDR3 sequence reads: CASSVVSTNTGELFF. In DNA form, the CDR3 reads TGTGCCAGCAGCGTAGTTAGTACGAACACCGGGGAGCTGTTTTTT. This chain uses TRBV9 with TRBJ2-2; no clear D. The ends were cut back, 0 bases at V and 0 bases at J, with 6 bases in the middle. The CDR3 contains 15 residues. The germline CDR1 and CDR2 sequences are SGDLS and YYNGEE. Supplemented by reference TRBV9 and TRBJ2-2, the full variable domain reads DSGVTQTPKHLITATGQRVTLRCSPRSGDLSVYWYQQSLDQGLQFLIQYYNGEERAKGNILERFSAQQFPDLHSELNLSSLELGDSALYFCASSVVSTNTGELFFGEGSRLTVL.